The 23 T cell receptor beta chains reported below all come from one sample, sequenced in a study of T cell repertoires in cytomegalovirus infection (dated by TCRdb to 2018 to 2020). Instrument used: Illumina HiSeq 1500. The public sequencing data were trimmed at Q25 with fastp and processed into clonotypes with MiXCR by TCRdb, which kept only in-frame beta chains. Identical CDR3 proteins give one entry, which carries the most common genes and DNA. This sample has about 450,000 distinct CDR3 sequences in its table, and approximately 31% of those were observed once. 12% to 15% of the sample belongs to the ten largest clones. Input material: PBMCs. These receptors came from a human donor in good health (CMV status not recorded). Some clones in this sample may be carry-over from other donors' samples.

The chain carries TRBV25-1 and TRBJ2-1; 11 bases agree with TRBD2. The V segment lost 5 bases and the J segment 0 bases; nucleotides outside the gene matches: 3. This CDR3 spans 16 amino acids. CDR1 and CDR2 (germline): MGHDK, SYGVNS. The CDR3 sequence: CASSKTSGGSYNEQFF. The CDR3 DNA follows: TGTGCCAGCAGTAAAACTAGCGGGGGCTCCTACAATGAGCAGTTCTTC. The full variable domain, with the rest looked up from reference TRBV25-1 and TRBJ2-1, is EADIYQTPRYLVIGTGKKITLECSQTMGHDKMYWYQQDPGMELHLIHYSYGVNSTEKGDLSSESTVSRIRTEHFPLTLESARPSHTSQYLCASSKTSGGSYNEQFFGPGTRLTVL.

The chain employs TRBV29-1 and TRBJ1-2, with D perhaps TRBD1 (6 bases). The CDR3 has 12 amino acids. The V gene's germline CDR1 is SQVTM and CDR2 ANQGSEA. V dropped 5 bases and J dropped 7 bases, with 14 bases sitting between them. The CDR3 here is CSVNDRTLGYTF. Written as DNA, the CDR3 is TGCAGCGTTAACGACAGGACACTTGGCTACACCTTC.

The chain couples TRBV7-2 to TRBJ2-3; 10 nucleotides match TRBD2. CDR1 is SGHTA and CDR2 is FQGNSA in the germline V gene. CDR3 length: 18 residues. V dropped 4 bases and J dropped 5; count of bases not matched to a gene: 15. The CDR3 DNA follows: TGTGCCAGCAGCTCGCCCATCGACAGCGGGGGGGCCGGAGATACGCAGTATTTT. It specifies CASSSPIDSGGAGDTQYF.

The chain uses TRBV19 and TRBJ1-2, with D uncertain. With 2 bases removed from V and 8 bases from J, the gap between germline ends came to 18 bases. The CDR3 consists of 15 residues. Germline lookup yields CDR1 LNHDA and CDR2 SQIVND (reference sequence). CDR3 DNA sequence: TGTGCCAGTAGTATAAATTACGGGTCCATGGGCGGCTACACCTTC. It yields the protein CASSINYGSMGGYTF.

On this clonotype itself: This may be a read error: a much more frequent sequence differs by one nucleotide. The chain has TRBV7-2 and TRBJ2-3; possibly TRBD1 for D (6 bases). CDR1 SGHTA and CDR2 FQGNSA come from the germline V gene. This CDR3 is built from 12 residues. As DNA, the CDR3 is TGTGCCTGCAGAAGGGGGTCCGATACGCAGTATTTT. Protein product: CACRRGSDTQYF.

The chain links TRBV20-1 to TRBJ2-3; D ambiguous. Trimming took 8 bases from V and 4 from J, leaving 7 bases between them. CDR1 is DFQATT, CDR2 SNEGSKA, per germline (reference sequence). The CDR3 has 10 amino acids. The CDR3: CSPRADTQYF. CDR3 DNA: TGCAGTCCTCGGGCAGATACGCAGTATTTT.

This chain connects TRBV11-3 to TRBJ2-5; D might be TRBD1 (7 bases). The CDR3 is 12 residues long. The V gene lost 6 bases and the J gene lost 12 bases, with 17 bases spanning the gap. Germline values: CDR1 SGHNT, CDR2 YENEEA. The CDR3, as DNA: TGTGCCAGCAGACAGAAGGGGGGACAGAAGTACTTC. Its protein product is CASRQKGGQKYF.

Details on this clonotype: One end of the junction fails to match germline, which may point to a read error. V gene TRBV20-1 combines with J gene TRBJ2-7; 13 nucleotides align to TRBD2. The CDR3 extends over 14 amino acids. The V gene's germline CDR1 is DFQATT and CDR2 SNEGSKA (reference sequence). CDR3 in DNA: TGCAGTGCTACGAAGACTAGCGGGGGGTACGAGCAGTACTTT. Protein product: CSATKTSGGYEQYF.

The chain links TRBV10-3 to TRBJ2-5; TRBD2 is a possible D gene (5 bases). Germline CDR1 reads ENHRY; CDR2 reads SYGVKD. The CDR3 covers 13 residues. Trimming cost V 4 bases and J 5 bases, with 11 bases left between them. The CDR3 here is CAISAQSGETQYF. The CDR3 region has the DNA TGTGCCATCAGTGCCCAGTCGGGGGAGACCCAGTACTTC.

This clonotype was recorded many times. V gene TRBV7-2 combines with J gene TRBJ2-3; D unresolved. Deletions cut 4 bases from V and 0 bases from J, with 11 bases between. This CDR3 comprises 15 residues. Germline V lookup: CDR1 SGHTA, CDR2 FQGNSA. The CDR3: CASSSWTASTDTQYF. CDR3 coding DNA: TGTGCCAGCAGCTCCTGGACGGCAAGCACAGATACGCAGTATTTT. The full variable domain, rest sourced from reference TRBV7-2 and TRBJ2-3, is GAGVSQSPSNKVTEKGKDVELRCDPISGHTALYWYRQSLGQGLEFLIYFQGNSAPDKSGLPSDRFSAERTGGSVSTLTIQRTQQEDSAVYLCASSSWTASTDTQYFGPGTRLTVL.

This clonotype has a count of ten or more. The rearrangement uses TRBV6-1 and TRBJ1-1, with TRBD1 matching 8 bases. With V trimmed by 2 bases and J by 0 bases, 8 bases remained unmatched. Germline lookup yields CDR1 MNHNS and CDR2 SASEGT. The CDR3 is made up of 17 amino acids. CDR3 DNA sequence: TGTGCCAGCAGTGAAATGTTGTGGACAGGGATGAACACTGAAGCTTTCTTT. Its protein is CASSEMLWTGMNTEAFF.

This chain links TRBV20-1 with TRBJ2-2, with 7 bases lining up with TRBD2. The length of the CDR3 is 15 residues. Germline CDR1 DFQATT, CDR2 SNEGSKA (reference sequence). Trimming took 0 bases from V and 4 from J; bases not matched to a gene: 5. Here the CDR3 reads CSAREATSRTGELFF. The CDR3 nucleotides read TGCAGTGCTAGAGAGGCGACTAGCCGCACCGGGGAGCTGTTTTTT.

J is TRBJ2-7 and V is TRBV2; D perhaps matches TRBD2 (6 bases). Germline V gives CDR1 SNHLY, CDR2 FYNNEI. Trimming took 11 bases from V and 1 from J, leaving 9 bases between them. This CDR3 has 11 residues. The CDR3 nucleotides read TGTGCCGAGGGACTTTCCTACGAGCAGTACTTC. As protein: CAEGLSYEQYF. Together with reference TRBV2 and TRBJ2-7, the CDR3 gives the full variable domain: EPEVTQTPSHQVTQMGQEVILRCVPISNHLYFYWYRQILGQKVEFLVSFYNNEISEKSEIFDDQFSVERPDGSNFTLKIRSTKLEDSAMYFCAEGLSYEQYFGPGTRLTVT.

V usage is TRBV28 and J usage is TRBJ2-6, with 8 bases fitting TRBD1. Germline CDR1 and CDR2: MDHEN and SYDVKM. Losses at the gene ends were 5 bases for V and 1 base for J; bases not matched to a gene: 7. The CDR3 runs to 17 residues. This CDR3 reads CASSPRGRSSGANVLTF. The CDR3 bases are TGTGCCAGCAGTCCCAGGGGGCGAAGTTCTGGGGCCAACGTCCTGACTTTC.

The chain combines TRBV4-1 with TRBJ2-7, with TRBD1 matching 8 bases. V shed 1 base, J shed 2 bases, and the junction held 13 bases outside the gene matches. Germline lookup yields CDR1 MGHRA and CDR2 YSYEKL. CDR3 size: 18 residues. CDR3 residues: CASSQVGGTGTGAYEQYF. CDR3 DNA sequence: TGCGCCAGCAGCCAAGTGGGGGGAACCGGGACAGGAGCCTACGAGCAGTACTTC.

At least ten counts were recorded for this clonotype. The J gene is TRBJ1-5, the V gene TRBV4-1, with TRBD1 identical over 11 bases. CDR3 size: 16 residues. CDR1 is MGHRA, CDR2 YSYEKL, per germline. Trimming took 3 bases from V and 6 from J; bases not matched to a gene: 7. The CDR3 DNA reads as TGCGCCAGCAGCCAGCCCGGACAGGGGGCATCTCAGCCCCAGCATTTT. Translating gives CASSQPGQGASQPQHF.

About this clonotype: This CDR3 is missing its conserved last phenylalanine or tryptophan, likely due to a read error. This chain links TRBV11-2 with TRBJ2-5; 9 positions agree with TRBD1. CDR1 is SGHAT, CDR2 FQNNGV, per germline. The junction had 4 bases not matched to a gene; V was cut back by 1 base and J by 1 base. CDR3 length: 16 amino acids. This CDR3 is CASSLGQGVFQETQYL. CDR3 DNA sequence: TGTGCCAGCAGCTTAGGACAGGGGGTGTTCCAAGAGACCCAGTACTTA.

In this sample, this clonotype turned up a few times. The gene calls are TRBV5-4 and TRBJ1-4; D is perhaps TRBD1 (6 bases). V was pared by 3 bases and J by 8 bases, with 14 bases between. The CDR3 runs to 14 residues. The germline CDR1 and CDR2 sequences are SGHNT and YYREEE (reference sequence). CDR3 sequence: CASSSGTTREKLFF. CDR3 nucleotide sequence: TGTGCCAGCAGCTCCGGGACAACTCGGGAAAAACTGTTTTTT.

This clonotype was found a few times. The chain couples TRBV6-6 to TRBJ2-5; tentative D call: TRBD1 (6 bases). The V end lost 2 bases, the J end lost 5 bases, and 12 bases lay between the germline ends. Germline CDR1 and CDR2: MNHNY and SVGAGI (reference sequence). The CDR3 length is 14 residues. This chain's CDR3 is CASSYTGQTETQYF. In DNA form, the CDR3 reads TGTGCCAGCAGTTACACAGGACAGACGGAGACCCAGTACTTC.

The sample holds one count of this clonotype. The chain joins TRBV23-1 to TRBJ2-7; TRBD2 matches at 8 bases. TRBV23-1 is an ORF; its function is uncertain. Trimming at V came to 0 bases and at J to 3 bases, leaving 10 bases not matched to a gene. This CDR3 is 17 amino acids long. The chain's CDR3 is CASSQSGSSGIYYEQYF. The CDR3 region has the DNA TGCGCCAGCAGTCAATCGGGCAGTAGCGGGATTTACTACGAGCAGTACTTC.

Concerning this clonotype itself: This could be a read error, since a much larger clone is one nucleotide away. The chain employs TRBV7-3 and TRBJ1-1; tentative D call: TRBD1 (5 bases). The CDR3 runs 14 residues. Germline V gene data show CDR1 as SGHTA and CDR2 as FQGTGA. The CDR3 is CANSLGLSNTEAFF. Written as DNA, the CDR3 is TGTGCCAACAGCTTGGGGCTATCGAACACTGAAGCTTTCTTT.

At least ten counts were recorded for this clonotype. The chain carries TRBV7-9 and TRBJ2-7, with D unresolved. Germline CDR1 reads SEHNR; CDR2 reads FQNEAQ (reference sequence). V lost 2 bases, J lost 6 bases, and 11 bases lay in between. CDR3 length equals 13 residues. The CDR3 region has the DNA TGTGCCAGCAGCTTATTAGGGCCGTCCGAGCAGTACTTC. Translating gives CASSLLGPSEQYF.

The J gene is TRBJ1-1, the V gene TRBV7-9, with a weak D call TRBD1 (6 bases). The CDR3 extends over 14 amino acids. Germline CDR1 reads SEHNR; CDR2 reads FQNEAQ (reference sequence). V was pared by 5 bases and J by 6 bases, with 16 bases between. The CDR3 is CASSGTGTRAEAFF. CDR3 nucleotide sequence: TGTGCCAGCAGCGGCACAGGGACTAGAGCTGAAGCTTTCTTT.